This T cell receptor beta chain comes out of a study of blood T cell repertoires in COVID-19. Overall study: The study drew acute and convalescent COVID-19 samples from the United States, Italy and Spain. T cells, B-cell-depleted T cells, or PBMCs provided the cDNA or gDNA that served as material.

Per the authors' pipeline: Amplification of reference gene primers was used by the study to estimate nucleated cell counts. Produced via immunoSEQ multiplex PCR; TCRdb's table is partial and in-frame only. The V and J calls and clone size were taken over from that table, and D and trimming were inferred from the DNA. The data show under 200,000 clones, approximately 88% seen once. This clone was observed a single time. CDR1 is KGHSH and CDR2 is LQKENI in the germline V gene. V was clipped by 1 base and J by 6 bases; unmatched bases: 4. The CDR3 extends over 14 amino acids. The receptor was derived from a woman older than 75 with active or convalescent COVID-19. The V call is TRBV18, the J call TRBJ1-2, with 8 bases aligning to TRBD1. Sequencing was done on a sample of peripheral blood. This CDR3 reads CASSPQTGEHGYTF. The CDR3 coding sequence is TGTGCCAGCTCACCACAGACAGGGGAACATGGCTACACCTTC.